This entry lists 21 T cell receptor beta chains sequenced from one sample in a study of T cells in Graves' hyperthyroidism and ophthalmopathy. What was amplified from RNA transcripts were TCR beta CDR3 regions. When the TCR CDR3 underwent first-round RT-PCR, the HTBI primer set was used. TCRdb redid the calling of the multiplex PCR reads with MiXCR, one entry per CDR3 protein. The table records hundreds of thousands of distinct CDR3 sequences, around 39% of them present only once. The source material was blood. The source is a man between 18 and 29 years old with Graves' hyperthyroidism.

A single count supports this clonotype. The J gene is TRBJ1-6, the V gene TRBV19, with D hard to call. V lost 4 bases and J 13 bases, leaving 11 bases between the germline ends. This CDR3 has 12 residues. Germline V gene lookup returns CDR1 LNHDA and CDR2 SQIVND (reference sequence). The CDR3 DNA sequence: TGTGCCAGTAGTAGCGGCACTCAGCCCCTCCACTTT. Residues: CASSSGTQPLHF.

The sample holds many counts of this clonotype. The rearrangement joins TRBV5-5 to TRBJ1-2, with TRBD1 matching over 8 bases. CDR1 is SGHKS, CDR2 YYEKEE, per germline (reference sequence). CDR3 size: 14 residues. V was clipped by 9 bases and J by 2 bases; unmatched bases: 9. CDR3 DNA: TGTGCCACCTTATCACAGGGGGGAAACTATGGCTACACCTTC. Translating gives CATLSQGGNYGYTF. Combining the CDR3 with reference TRBV5-5 and TRBJ1-2 gives the whole variable domain DAGVTQSPTHLIKTRGQQVTLRCSPISGHKSVSWYQQVLGQGPQFIFQYYEKEERGRGNFPDRFSARQFPNYSSELNVNALLLGDSALYLCATLSQGGNYGYTFGSGTRLTVV.

This clonotype was found many times. V gene TRBV7-9 combines with J gene TRBJ2-2, with 10 positions matching TRBD2. The germline V gene encodes CDR1 SEHNR and CDR2 FQNEAQ (reference sequence). CDR3 length: 16 amino acids. J was trimmed by 4 bases and V by 5 bases; bases with no gene match: 7. The CDR3 region is CASSTELAGVTGELFF. The DNA of the CDR3 is TGTGCCAGCAGCACCGAGCTAGCGGGGGTCACCGGGGAGCTGTTTTTT.

As regards this clonotype: Mismatch with germline at one junction end may stem from a read error. The chain is built from TRBV5-4 and TRBJ1-1; no firm D call. The germline V gene has CDR1 SGHNT and CDR2 YYREEE (reference sequence). The CDR3 loop spans 16 amino acids. CDR3 sequence reads: CASSQDLGAMNTEAFF. In nucleotides, the CDR3 is TGCGCCAGCAGCCAAGATCTCGGTGCTATGAACACTGAAGCTTTCTTT.

The chain combines TRBV10-3 with TRBJ2-7; 12 bases match TRBD2. CDR3 length equals 15 residues. The V and J ends lost 10 bases and 3 bases, in that order; junction bases with no gene match: 10. The germline gives CDR1 ENHRY, CDR2 SYGVKD. The DNA of the CDR3 is TGTGCCAGCAGCCAGACTAGCGGGGGATACTACGAGCAGTACTTC. As protein: CASSQTSGGYYEQYF.

The chain employs TRBV29-1 and TRBJ1-1, with D hard to call. The CDR3 consists of 12 residues. V gave up 8 bases and J gave up 4 bases, with 14 bases separating them. Looked up from germline, CDR1 is SQVTM and CDR2 is ANQGSEA. The CDR3 bases are TGCAGCCCGCTCGGGGAAGGCACTGAAGCTTTCTTT. This gives the protein CSPLGEGTEAFF.

This clonotype was observed at least ten times. The CDR3 loop reads CSAGDEQYF. The DNA for the CDR3 is TGCAGTGCGGGAGACGAGCAGTACTTC. The V and J genes are TRBV20-1 and TRBJ2-7; tentatively, D is TRBD2 (5 bases). Germline V gene data show CDR1 as DFQATT and CDR2 as SNEGSKA (reference sequence). Trimming shortened V by 6 bases and J by 5 bases, and 5 bases separated the two germline ends. CDR3 size: 9 residues.

The rearrangement links TRBV20-1 to TRBJ1-5; TRBD1 agrees at 9 bases. The V segment lost 0 bases and the J segment 8 bases; nucleotides outside the gene matches: 5. The CDR3 totals 14 residues. Germline loops: CDR1 DFQATT, CDR2 SNEGSKA (reference sequence). The CDR3 nucleotides read TGCAGTGCTAGAGATCTGGACAGGGGTGAGCCCCAGCATTTT. Encoded protein: CSARDLDRGEPQHF.

Worth noting for this clonotype: This clone may be a read error of a much larger clone one base away. The chain is built from TRBV5-1 and TRBJ1-1; 9 bases are a match to TRBD1. CDR1 and CDR2 (germline): SGHRS, YFSETQ. The CDR3 runs 12 residues. Trimming removed 3 bases from V and 11 bases from J; junction bases left unmatched: 5. The chain's CDR3 is CASSWDRVHAFF. For the CDR3, the DNA is TGCGCCAGCAGCTGGGACAGGGTTCATGCTTTCTTT.

This sequence joins TRBV5-1 and TRBJ1-6; maybe TRBD1 (5 bases). Germline V CDR1 and CDR2: SGHRS, YFSETQ. The CDR3 contains 14 residues. The germline V and J ends were trimmed by 5 bases and 5 bases, with 11 bases remaining between them. The CDR3 DNA follows: TGCGCCAGCAGAGAAGGGGCCGATAATTCACCCCTCCACTTT. Translation gives CASREGADNSPLHF.

This clonotype was counted many times. The V call is TRBV7-2, the J call TRBJ1-6; D gene uncertain. V shed 1 base and J shed 7 bases, with 5 bases lying between them. Germline V gene lookup returns CDR1 SGHTA and CDR2 FQGNSA. The CDR3 totals 13 residues. The CDR3 sequence: CASSLEPNSPLHF. The CDR3 DNA is TGTGCCAGCAGCTTAGAGCCGAATTCACCCCTCCACTTT.

A few counts support this clonotype. This chain joins TRBV20-1 and TRBJ1-5; 7 bases line up with TRBD1. After removal of 5 bases from V and 0 bases from J, the junction contained 4 bases not matched to a gene. Looked up from germline, CDR1 is DFQATT and CDR2 is SNEGSKA (reference sequence). This CDR3 has 14 residues. The CDR3 spells CSAWTGYSNQPQHF. The DNA of the CDR3 is TGCAGTGCTTGGACAGGATATAGCAATCAGCCCCAGCATTTT.

A few counts support this clonotype. The chain has TRBV11-2 and TRBJ1-1; D is unresolved. Germline CDR1 and CDR2: SGHAT and FQNNGV. V shed 3 bases and J shed 10 bases, with 15 bases lying between them. The length of the CDR3 is 13 residues. CDR3 amino acids: CASSLFPGSGAFF. In DNA, the CDR3 is TGTGCCAGCAGCTTGTTTCCCGGGTCGGGAGCTTTCTTT.

At least ten counts were recorded for this clonotype. This chain links TRBV15 with TRBJ2-5; D is undetermined. Germline assignment: CDR1 LNHNV and CDR2 YYDKDF (reference sequence). V lost 0 bases to trimming and J lost 3 bases, with 11 bases between them. The CDR3 spans 15 residues. The CDR3, as DNA: TGTGCCACCAGCAGAGAGGTGGGAAGTGAAGAGACCCAGTACTTC. Protein sequence: CATSREVGSEETQYF.

This clonotype occurred a few times. This rearrangement joins TRBV20-1 to TRBJ2-5; perhaps TRBD2 as D (5 bases). The CDR3 is 14 amino acids. Germline assignment: CDR1 DFQATT and CDR2 SNEGSKA (reference sequence). V was shortened by 3 bases and J by 1 base, with 12 bases between the two germline ends. For the CDR3, the DNA is TGCAGTGCTAGGAGGGTCTCAACCCAAGAGACCCAGTACTTC. As protein: CSARRVSTQETQYF.

The rearrangement joins TRBV29-1 to TRBJ2-3; no clear D. CDR1 and CDR2 from the germline V gene are SQVTM and ANQGSEA. V was shortened by 8 bases and J by 4 bases, with 13 bases between the two germline ends. CDR3 length: 12 residues. The CDR3 reads CSSDLTADTQYF. CDR3 bases: TGCAGCTCAGACCTGACGGCAGATACGCAGTATTTT.

About this clonotype itself: A read error may be the cause here, since a much bigger clone is one base away. This rearrangement joins TRBV6-5 to TRBJ2-5; D gene uncertain. The V gene's germline CDR1 is MNHEY and CDR2 SVGAGI. The CDR3 has 12 residues. As DNA, the CDR3 is TGTGCCTGCAGTTACGCCTCGGGGACCCAGTACTTC. Its protein product is CACSYASGTQYF.

The chain employs TRBV29-1 and TRBJ1-2, with TRBD1 identical over 9 bases. This CDR3 comprises 12 residues. With 8 bases clipped from V and 7 bases from J, the junction kept 8 bases outside the gene matches. The germline CDR1 and CDR2 sequences are SQVTM and ANQGSEA. The CDR3: CSQGTGSAGYTF. The CDR3 bases are TGCAGCCAAGGGACAGGGAGTGCTGGCTACACCTTC.

This clonotype was seen at least ten times. This CDR3 reads CSVGRSGGLNEKLFF. CDR3 DNA sequence: TGCAGCGTCGGCCGCTCAGGGGGTCTGAATGAAAAACTGTTTTTT. This chain links TRBV29-1 with TRBJ1-4; TRBD1 matches 7 bases. CDR1 and CDR2 (germline): SQVTM, ANQGSEA. This CDR3 has 15 residues. V trimming: 6 bases; J trimming: 5 bases; junction bases outside the gene matches: 12.

This clonotype came up once. This chain connects TRBV10-3 to TRBJ1-2; TRBD1 agrees at 7 bases. The CDR3 has 9 amino acids. V was clipped by 10 bases and J by 14 bases; unmatched bases: 7. Per germline, CDR1 ENHRY and CDR2 SYGVKD. The CDR3 sequence: CATSTGATF. CDR3 nucleotides: TGTGCCACCTCTACAGGGGCGACCTTC.

This clonotype was recorded at least ten times. The chain recombines TRBV7-3 with TRBJ2-7; perhaps TRBD1 as D (6 bases). V was shortened by 1 base and J by 5 bases, with 9 bases between the two germline ends. This CDR3 region has 13 residues. The germline gives CDR1 SGHTA, CDR2 FQGTGA. CDR3 region: CASSLRPGDEQYF. CDR3 nucleotides: TGTGCCAGCAGCTTAAGGCCAGGGGACGAGCAGTACTTC.